One TCR beta chain is described in this entry. This record belongs to a study of T cell responses to AZD1222 COVID-19 vaccine. Sequencing was performed with immunoSEQ multiplex PCR; in TCRdb, only in-frame clones are kept and a portion is missing. The sample contains 120,000 to 150,000 clones, 80% to 95% of which appear only once. The source material was peripheral blood, sampled on day 0 of AZD1222 vaccination. The clonotype originates from an adult in good health.

The CDR3 sequence is CASSQDGAYEQYF. In nucleotides, the CDR3 is TGTGCCAGTAGCCAGGACGGAGCCTACGAGCAGTACTTC. V usage is TRBV12-3 or TRBV12-4 and J usage is TRBJ2-7; D is unclear. CDR3 length equals 13 residues. V was shortened by 9 bases and J by 2 bases, with 14 bases between the two germline ends.